The clone carrying this T cell receptor beta chain was counted many times. Its antigen is not known. One end of the junction does not line up with germline, which may come from a read error. Libraries of TCR beta came from quantitative 5'-RACE with molecular barcodes. TCRdb fed the 5' RACE reads into MiXCR, producing one record per CDR3 protein. The profile shows 230,000 or so distinct CDR3 sequences, more than 20% of them singletons. This entry comes from a study of CD8 T cells in ankylosing spondylitis. This CDR3 has 13 residues. Study-level results: Characteristic, it appeared, of ankylosing spondylitis blood was a TCR beta motif of eight highly homologous variants. Relatively rare in peripheral blood, disease-linked clones were also CD8+. Enrichment of disease-linked clones was reportedly significant in matched ankylosing spondylitis synovial fluid.

The chain recombines TRBV12-3 or TRBV12-4 with TRBJ2-7, with a tentative D call TRBD2 (6 bases). The clonotype comes from a male donor with ankylosing spondylitis or in good health (not recorded which). The sample consisted of blood, either unsorted or a sorted T cell fraction (not recorded which). CDR3 in amino acids: CASSFGGSYEQYF. The CDR3 DNA is TGCGCCAGCAGCTTCGGGGGCTCCTACGAGCAGTACTTC.